This T cell receptor (beta chain) is from a study of T cell responses to AZD1222 COVID-19 vaccine. The assay was immunoSEQ multiplex PCR, and TCRdb's table has in-frame clones only and misses some. The top ten hold around 5.8% of the sample, which has 85,000 to 90,000 clones, 88% seen once. The germline V gene encodes CDR1 MNHEY and CDR2 SMNVEV (reference sequence). The CDR3 has 16 amino acids. Germline trimming cut 4 bases from V and 6 bases from J; bases unmatched to any gene: 9. The starting material was peripheral blood, obtained on day 0 of AZD1222 vaccination. V usage is TRBV27 and J usage is TRBJ2-3, with TRBD2 matching 11 bases. The sequence was collected from an adult in good health. As DNA, the CDR3 is TGTGCCAGCAGTTCCTATCTAGCGGGAGGTTTGGATACGCAGTATTTT. Residues: CASSSYLAGGLDTQYF.